This T cell receptor (beta chain) was captured in a study of blood T cell repertoires in COVID-19. Germline V gene sequence: CDR1 KGHSH, CDR2 LQKENI. With 3 bases clipped from V and 1 base from J, the junction kept 3 bases outside the gene matches. The CDR3 is 15 residues long. Measured with immunoSEQ multiplex PCR; TCRdb has only the in-frame clones, and not every one. In the table there are 250,000 to 300,000 clones, under 90% of which are singletons. The TCR originated in a man aged 50 to 59 with acute or convalescent COVID-19. Source material: peripheral blood. The chain links TRBV18 to TRBJ1-1, with TRBD1 identical over 9 bases. The CDR3 nucleotides read TGTGCCAGCTCACCTCGGGACAGGGCGAACACTGAAGCTTTCTTT. Its protein is CASSPRDRANTEAFF. The complete variable domain, with remaining parts taken from reference TRBV18 and TRBJ1-1, reads NAGVMQNPRHLVRRRGQEARLRCSPMKGHSHVYWYRQLPEEGLKFMVYLQKENIIDESGMPKERFSAEFPKEGPSILRIQQVVRGDSAAYFCASSPRDRANTEAFFGQGTRLTVV.